Included here is one T cell receptor beta chain sequence, with context. Its antigen is unidentified. Vbeta (60) and Jbeta (13) primers were used in the PCR. TCRdb's table, derived via immunoSEQ multiplex PCR, lists solely in-frame clones and lacks some. The table shows 100,000 to 150,000 clones, with approximately 84% occurring only once. This entry comes from a study of cytomegalovirus exposure and HLA in healthy donors. General observations from the study: Reports credit the classifier with highly specific, highly sensitive diagnosis of cytomegalovirus status. The authors assumed roughly uniform sequencing depth across donors for presence/absence analyses. A later look showed TCR association rates differing by HLA locus, highest for DRB1 and lowest for HLA-C. Reportedly, a later analysis found an Asian-associated ancestry cluster had fewer N-insertions than the approximately 600-donor mean.

Trimming stripped 1 base from V and 8 bases from J, with 13 bases between. The CDR3 has 14 residues. The V gene's germline CDR1 is SGHNT and CDR2 YYREEE (reference sequence). This rearrangement joins TRBV5-4 to TRBJ2-1; unclear D gene. The specimen was PBMCs. The clonotype was recovered from a woman under 30 in good health and CMV-seronegative. This CDR3 is CASSLWRFKDEQFF. The DNA for the CDR3 is TGTGCCAGCAGCTTGTGGCGGTTTAAGGATGAGCAGTTCTTC.